This T cell receptor beta chain was retrieved from a study of shared clonotypes between healthy human individuals. Assay: immunoSEQ multiplex PCR; the TCRdb copy retains only in-frame clones and omits some. The sample shows some 1 million clones, about 75% of them seen only once. The germline V and J ends were trimmed by 7 bases and 4 bases, with 13 bases remaining between them. Germline V gene sequence: CDR1 LNHDA, CDR2 SQIVND (reference sequence). The length of the CDR3 is 14 residues. Material: memory CD4+ T cells sorted from blood. Subset reported: CD45RA-negative fraction. This chain links TRBV19 with TRBJ2-2, with D hard to call. The clonotype was recovered from a man in his late teens or twenties in good health. The chain's CDR3 is CASMVGVGTGELFF. CDR3 in DNA: TGTGCCAGTATGGTAGGAGTCGGCACCGGGGAGCTGTTTTTT.